The 8 T cell receptor beta chains below all came from one sample that was sequenced in a study of CD8+ T cells in alopecia areata. cDNA serving as the sequencing template came from extracted, reverse transcribed RNA. Using immunoSEQ multiplex PCR, the repertoire was profiled, and TCRdb retains in-frame clones only, with some absent. The sample contains some 130,000 clones, about 46% of which appear only once. The material was CD8+ T cells sorted from blood, obtained at week 0. These receptors came from a human donor with alopecia areata.

This clone has a handful of counts. The V and J genes are TRBV27 and TRBJ2-7, with 7 bases identical to TRBD1. CDR1 MNHEY and CDR2 SMNVEV come from the germline V gene (reference sequence). V lost 0 bases, J lost 1 base, and 6 bases stayed unmatched. CDR3 length equals 16 residues. The DNA of the CDR3 is TGTGCCAGCAGTTTATCGATGTGGGACAGTTCCTACGAGCAGTACTTC. It translates to CASSLSMWDSSYEQYF.

The V gene is TRBV9, the J gene TRBJ2-7; D may be TRBD1 (6 bases). The V and J ends lost 4 bases and 5 bases respectively, with 22 bases between them. Germline loops: CDR1 SGDLS, CDR2 YYNGEE. The length of the CDR3 is 16 residues. The CDR3: CASSKFRQDAPHEQYF. CDR3 nucleotides: TGTGCCAGCAGCAAATTCCGACAGGATGCCCCCCACGAGCAGTACTTC.

This clone came up a few times. The CDR3 loop is CASSTNPDRDNEQFF. CDR3 coding DNA: TGTGCCAGCAGTACGAATCCGGACAGGGACAATGAGCAGTTCTTC. This chain connects TRBV2 to TRBJ2-1; 8 bases agree with TRBD1. The CDR3 is 15 residues long. Germline assignment: CDR1 SNHLY and CDR2 FYNNEI. J lost 5 bases, V lost 5 bases, and 8 bases had no gene match.

This clone was seen a few times. The chain carries TRBV5-1 and TRBJ1-2, with 9 bases matching TRBD1. The length of the CDR3 is 16 residues. Germline CDR1 SGHRS, CDR2 YFSETQ. The V segment lost 4 bases and the J segment 8 bases; nucleotides outside the gene matches: 15. CDR3 protein: CASSGGQGFEHRGYTF. The CDR3 coding sequence is TGCGCCAGCAGCGGAGGACAGGGGTTTGAGCATCGGGGCTACACCTTC.

The chain links TRBV19 to TRBJ2-2, with no clear D. Germline CDR1 LNHDA, CDR2 SQIVND (reference sequence). Trimming shortened V by 4 bases and J by 1 base, and 10 bases separated the two germline ends. The CDR3 runs 15 residues. CDR3 amino acids: CASSNLLLNTGELFF. For the CDR3, the DNA is TGTGCCAGTAGTAACCTACTACTGAACACCGGGGAGCTGTTTTTT. The full variable domain, with the rest looked up from reference TRBV19 and TRBJ2-2, is DGGITQSPKYLFRKEGQNVTLSCEQNLNHDAMYWYRQDPGQGLRLIYYSQIVNDFQKGDIAEGYSVSREKKESFPLTVTSAQKNPTAFYLCASSNLLLNTGELFFGEGSRLTVL.

This rearrangement joins TRBV5-6 to TRBJ2-7; D remains ambiguous. The CDR3 is made up of 13 amino acids. Looked up from germline, CDR1 is SGHDT and CDR2 is YYEEEE. With 3 bases removed from V and 2 bases from J, the gap between germline ends came to 9 bases. The DNA of the CDR3 is TGTGCCAGCAGCTCGGTCTCTACCTACGAGCAGTACTTC. This codes for CASSSVSTYEQYF.

In its sample, this clone was seen a few times. The rearrangement links TRBV9 to TRBJ2-2; D call uncertain. The V and J ends lost 4 bases and 4 bases respectively, with 17 bases between them. The CDR3 covers 16 residues. The V gene's germline CDR1 is SGDLS and CDR2 YYNGEE. The CDR3 spells CASSPQSGYSTGELFF. The CDR3 DNA reads TGTGCCAGCAGCCCCCAATCCGGCTATTCCACCGGGGAGCTGTTTTTT.

The chain combines TRBV30 with TRBJ2-7, with D uncertain. The CDR3 spans 13 residues. The V end lost 0 bases, the J end lost 6 bases, and 12 bases lay between the germline ends. The germline CDR1 and CDR2 sequences are GTSNPN and SVGIG (reference sequence). CDR3 in DNA: TGTGCCTGGAGTGTAGCGCCAGTCAGCGAGCAGTACTTC. The encoded protein is CAWSVAPVSEQYF. The full variable domain, completed using reference TRBV30 and TRBJ2-7, is SQTIHQWPATLVQPVGSPLSLECTVEGTSNPNLYWYRQAAGRGLQLLFYSVGIGQISSEVPQNLSASRPQDRQFILSSKKLLLSDSGFYLCAWSVAPVSEQYFGPGTRLTVT.